This T cell receptor beta chain was captured by sequencing in a study of cytomegalovirus exposure and HLA in healthy donors. General observations from the study: Some TCR beta chains (roughly 160 of them) were listed as cytomegalovirus-associated.

To note about this clone: Its antigen is not known.

From germline, CDR1 is SGHTA and CDR2 FQGNSA. The CDR3 length is 14 residues. With 5 bases removed from V and 6 bases from J, the gap between germline ends came to 13 bases. Absent from the records is this donor's CMV serostatus. The PCR employed 60 Vbeta primers together with 13 Jbeta primers. Assay: immunoSEQ multiplex PCR; the TCRdb copy retains only in-frame clones and omits some. The table records roughly 130,000 clones, around 73% of them present only once. The chain uses TRBV7-2 and TRBJ1-4, with D hard to call. Sample: PBMCs. The clonotype comes from a human donor in good health. The DNA of the CDR3 is TGTGCCAGCAGCCCCCGGGGTAGGGATGAAAAACTGTTTTTT. Translation: CASSPRGRDEKLFF.